This TCR beta chain was sequenced during a study of blood T cell repertoires in COVID-19. Data came from immunoSEQ multiplex PCR; TCRdb stores just in-frame clones and leaves some out. The sample lists approximately 330,000 clones, roughly 90% seen once, with around 10% in the top ten. This clone was seen only a few times. The germline V gene has CDR1 SGHTA and CDR2 FQGNSA. This CDR3 is 15 amino acids long. The V and J ends lost 0 bases and 0 bases respectively, with 8 bases between them. The clonotype originates from a man in his thirties or forties with COVID-19, enrolled during active disease. The sequenced material came from peripheral blood. The chain is built from TRBV7-2 and TRBJ1-1; D may be TRBD1 (5 bases). CDR3 sequence reads: CASSLASGLNTEAFF. CDR3 bases: TGTGCCAGCAGCTTAGCTTCAGGGCTGAACACTGAAGCTTTCTTT.